This TCR beta chain was retrieved from a study of neurological immune-mediated disorders. TCRdb re-derived calls from the 5' RACE reads in MiXCR, one entry per CDR3 protein. The table lists roughly 57,000 distinct CDR3 sequences, approximately 8.4% of them singletons. Regarding time point: longitudinal time-point 3. This clonotype came up many times. CDR1 is SGHRS and CDR2 is YFSETQ in the germline V gene. The V and J ends lost 4 bases and 5 bases, in that order; junction bases with no gene match: 12. The CDR3 has 16 amino acids. The sequence was obtained from a woman between 40 and 50 years old in good health. This sequence joins TRBV5-1 and TRBJ2-3, with 8 nucleotides matching TRBD2. The sequencing input was PBMCs. CDR3 nucleotides: TGCGCCAGCAGCCCAGCCGGGGGGGGCCGGATAGATACGCAGTATTTT. It codes for CASSPAGGGRIDTQYF.